This T cell receptor (beta chain) was identified in a study of early T cells in non-severe SARS-CoV-2 infection. Study-level information: The input, bulk RNA from unsorted whole blood, was sequenced, and chains were unpaired.

Germline V lookup: CDR1 SGHVS, CDR2 FNYEAQ. This CDR3 is built from 14 residues. V shed 1 base and J shed 3 bases, with 7 bases lying between them. This clonotype occurred many times. Its target is unknown. Individually, cDNA molecules had unique molecular identifiers attached to them. TCRdb passed the 5' RACE reads through MiXCR, listing each CDR3 protein once. The table shows 45,000 to 50,000 distinct CDR3 sequences, with around 6% occurring only once. Overall study findings and caveats: The VDJdb matching leaned toward anti-spike CD8 responses and overlooked private and CD4 specificities.

The receptor's source is an adult who was a healthcare worker with PCR-confirmed SARS-CoV-2 infection or an uninfected control (not recorded which). The rearrangement links TRBV7-6 to TRBJ2-1; D may be TRBD2 (6 bases). Sequenced material: whole blood. CDR3: CASSLGGVYNEQFF. As DNA, the CDR3 is TGTGCCAGCAGCTTAGGCGGGGTCTACAATGAGCAGTTCTTC.